One sample yielded the 15 T cell receptor beta chains listed below, sequenced in a study of T cells in Graves' hyperthyroidism and ophthalmopathy. Template material for amplifying TCR beta CDR3 regions consisted of RNA transcripts. With the HTBI primer set, the TCR CDR3 went through a first round of RT-PCR. TCRdb re-called the multiplex PCR reads through MiXCR, storing one row per CDR3 protein. The table records about 720,000 distinct CDR3 sequences, 16% of them present only once. Sequencing used blood. The receptor set was obtained from a young man with Graves' hyperthyroidism.

This clonotype has only a few counts. The J gene is TRBJ2-1, the V gene TRBV11-2; 12 nucleotides line up with TRBD2. CDR3 length equals 16 residues. CDR1 and CDR2 from the germline V gene are SGHAT and FQNNGV. V lost 3 bases to trimming and J lost 4 bases; unmatched junction nucleotides: 4. The CDR3 sequence: CASSFRTSGAYNEQFF. The CDR3 nucleotides are TGTGCCAGCAGCTTCCGGACTAGCGGGGCTTACAATGAGCAGTTCTTC.

This chain joins TRBV7-3 and TRBJ2-3; a possible D gene is TRBD2 (6 bases). With 2 bases removed from V and 1 base from J, the gap between germline ends came to 16 bases. The CDR3 sequence is 17 residues long. Germline V gives CDR1 SGHTA, CDR2 FQGTGA. CDR3 sequence: CASSLGGVGSGTDTQYF. CDR3 DNA: TGTGCCAGCAGCTTAGGCGGGGTAGGGTCTGGCACAGATACGCAGTATTTT.

This clonotype was observed at least ten times. The V gene is TRBV11-2, the J gene TRBJ2-3; no firm D call. V shed 5 bases and J shed 2 bases, with 14 bases lying between them. CDR3 length equals 15 residues. Germline CDR1 SGHAT, CDR2 FQNNGV. DNA for the CDR3: TGTGCCAGCAGCCTTCTTAGCAGCCACACAGATACGCAGTATTTT. Translating it yields CASSLLSSHTDTQYF.

This clonotype has just a few counts. The J gene is TRBJ2-2, the V gene TRBV19; D unresolved. V was pared by 8 bases and J by 6 bases, with 4 bases between. The CDR3 is made up of 10 amino acids. CDR1 is LNHDA, CDR2 SQIVND, per germline (reference sequence). The CDR3 DNA is TGTGCCAGTTGGGCCGGGGAGCTGTTTTTT. Translating gives CASWAGELFF.

CDR3 nucleotides: TGCGCCAGCAGCCGACTAGCGGGAGGTCGCGACGAGCAGTACTTC. Its protein product is CASSRLAGGRDEQYF. This chain uses TRBV4-1 with TRBJ2-7; 13 nucleotides line up with TRBD2. The trim removed 4 bases at V and 5 bases at J, leaving 5 bases unmatched. Germline-derived CDR1 and CDR2 are MGHRA and YSYEKL. The CDR3 is 15 amino acids.

The table lists this clonotype with a few counts. The J gene is TRBJ1-6, the V gene TRBV9; TRBD1 is a possible D gene (6 bases). The CDR3 totals 14 residues. Germline assignment: CDR1 SGDLS and CDR2 YYNGEE. V was clipped by 5 bases and J by 5 bases, with 11 bases between them. The CDR3 DNA reads TGTGCCAGCAGAGGGAGACAGGATAATTCACCCCTCCACTTT. Translation gives CASRGRQDNSPLHF.

The table lists this clonotype with a few counts. The chain joins TRBV7-2 to TRBJ2-6; tentative D call: TRBD1 (6 bases). The CDR3 has 17 amino acids. CDR1 SGHTA and CDR2 FQGNSA come from the germline V gene. The ends were cut back, 5 bases at V and 1 base at J, with 15 bases in the middle. The CDR3 loop reads CASSPGTPWSGANVLTF. The DNA of the CDR3 is TGTGCCAGCAGCCCGGGGACACCGTGGTCTGGGGCCAACGTCCTGACTTTC.

J is TRBJ1-3 and V is TRBV18; no reliable D call. This CDR3 is built from 15 residues. V was cut by 4 bases and J by 4 bases, with 14 bases left in between. Germline CDR1 and CDR2: KGHSH and LQKENI. The CDR3 protein is CASSLYGREGNTIYF. In DNA form, the CDR3 reads TGTGCCAGCTCACTCTACGGACGGGAAGGAAACACCATATATTTT.

This clonotype has ten or more counts. The rearrangement uses TRBV18 and TRBJ2-5; D is ambiguous. The CDR3 has 14 residues. V lost 1 base and J lost 3, with 9 bases in between. Germline V gene sequence: CDR1 KGHSH, CDR2 LQKENI. The CDR3 sequence: CASSPRASEETQYF. The CDR3, as DNA: TGTGCCAGCTCACCACGGGCATCCGAAGAGACCCAGTACTTC.

This clonotype turned up a few times. A much larger clone differs from this one at a single base, so this may be a read error. The V and J genes are TRBV20-1 and TRBJ2-1, with 8 nucleotides matching TRBD2. V lost 8 bases and J lost 4; bases outside the gene matches: 10. This CDR3 spans 14 amino acids. Germline CDR1 and CDR2: DFQATT and SNEGSKA (reference sequence). CDR3 coding DNA: TGCAGTCTTGCAGCGGGAGAAGGTTACAATGAGCAGTTCTTC. Its translation: CSLAAGEGYNEQFF.

As concerns this clonotype: A much larger clone sits a single nucleotide away, making a read error possible. The genes are TRBV18 and TRBJ1-5; D is ambiguous. Germline V lookup: CDR1 KGHSH, CDR2 LQKENI. This CDR3 is built from 13 residues. The CDR3 loop reads CASSPSSPQPRHF. Written as DNA, the CDR3 is TGTGCCAGCTCACCATCATCTCCCCAGCCCCGGCATTTT.

This clonotype was detected only a few times. The CDR3 sequence is CASSYLGLAMETQYF. As DNA, the CDR3 is TGTGCCAGCAGTTACCTGGGACTAGCGATGGAGACCCAGTACTTC. The genes are TRBV6-2 or TRBV6-3 and TRBJ2-5; 10 nucleotides agree with TRBD2. This CDR3 has 15 amino acids. Germline-derived CDR1 and CDR2 are MNHEY and SVGEGT. Germline trimming cut 2 bases from V and 5 bases from J; bases unmatched to any gene: 5.

In its sample, this clonotype was seen a few times. V gene TRBV5-5 combines with J gene TRBJ2-4; tentatively, D is TRBD2 (5 bases). Germline V lookup: CDR1 SGHKS, CDR2 YYEKEE (reference sequence). This CDR3 comprises 14 residues. V was clipped by 8 bases and J by 0 bases, with 12 bases between them. This CDR3 reads CASHFGVAKNIQYF. DNA for the CDR3: TGTGCCAGTCATTTCGGGGTAGCCAAAAACATTCAGTACTTC.

At least ten counts were recorded for this clonotype. The genes are TRBV20-1 and TRBJ1-1; a weak D match, TRBD1 (5 bases). V shed 0 bases and J shed 0 bases, with 8 bases lying between them. The CDR3 has 14 residues. Germline V gene data show CDR1 as DFQATT and CDR2 as SNEGSKA (reference sequence). The CDR3 DNA is TGCAGTGCTAGAGAAAGGACAATGAACACTGAAGCTTTCTTT. It yields the protein CSARERTMNTEAFF.

This clonotype has at least ten counts. This chain connects TRBV18 to TRBJ2-7, with D perhaps matching TRBD1 (5 bases). The CDR3 is 13 amino acids. The germline CDR1 and CDR2 sequences are KGHSH and LQKENI. V was pared by 2 bases and J by 3 bases, with 8 bases between. CDR3 residues: CASSPGANYEQYF. The DNA for the CDR3 is TGTGCCAGCTCACCAGGGGCCAACTACGAGCAGTACTTC.